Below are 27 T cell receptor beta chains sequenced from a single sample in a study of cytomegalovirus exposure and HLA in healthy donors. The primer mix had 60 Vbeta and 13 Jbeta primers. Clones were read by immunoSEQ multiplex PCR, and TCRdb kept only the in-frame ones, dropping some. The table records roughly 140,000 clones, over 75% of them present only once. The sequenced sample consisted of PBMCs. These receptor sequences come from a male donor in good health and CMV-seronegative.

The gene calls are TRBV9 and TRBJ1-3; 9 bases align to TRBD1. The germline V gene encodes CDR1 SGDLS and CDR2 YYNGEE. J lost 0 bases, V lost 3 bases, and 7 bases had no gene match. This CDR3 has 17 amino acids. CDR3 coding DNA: TGTGCCAGCAGCGCTCTACAGGGGGCTCACTCTGGAAACACCATATATTTT. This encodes CASSALQGAHSGNTIYF.

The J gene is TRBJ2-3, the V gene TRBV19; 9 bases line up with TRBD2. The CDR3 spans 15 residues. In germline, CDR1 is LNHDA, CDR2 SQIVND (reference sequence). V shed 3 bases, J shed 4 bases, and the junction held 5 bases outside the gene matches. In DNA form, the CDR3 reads TGTGCCAGTAGTATCGGCGGGGGGGCCTCAGATACGCAGTATTTT. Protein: CASSIGGGASDTQYF.

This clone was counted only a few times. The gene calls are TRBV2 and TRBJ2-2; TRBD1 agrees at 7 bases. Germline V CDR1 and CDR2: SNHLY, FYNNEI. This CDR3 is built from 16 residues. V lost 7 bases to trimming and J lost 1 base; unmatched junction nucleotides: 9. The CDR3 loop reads CASTPRDRRNTGELFF. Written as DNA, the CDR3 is TGTGCCAGCACCCCACGGGACAGAAGGAACACCGGGGAGCTGTTTTTT.

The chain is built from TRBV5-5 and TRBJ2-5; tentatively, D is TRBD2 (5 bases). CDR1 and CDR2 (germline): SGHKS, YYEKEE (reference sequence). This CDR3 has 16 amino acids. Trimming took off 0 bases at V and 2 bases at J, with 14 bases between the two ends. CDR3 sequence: CASSLAPGMVQETQYF. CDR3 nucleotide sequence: TGTGCCAGCAGCTTGGCTCCCGGGATGGTGCAAGAGACCCAGTACTTC. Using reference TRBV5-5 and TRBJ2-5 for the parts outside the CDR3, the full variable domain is DAGVTQSPTHLIKTRGQQVTLRCSPISGHKSVSWYQQVLGQGPQFIFQYYEKEERGRGNFPDRFSARQFPNYSSELNVNALLLGDSALYLCASSLAPGMVQETQYFGPGTRLLVL.

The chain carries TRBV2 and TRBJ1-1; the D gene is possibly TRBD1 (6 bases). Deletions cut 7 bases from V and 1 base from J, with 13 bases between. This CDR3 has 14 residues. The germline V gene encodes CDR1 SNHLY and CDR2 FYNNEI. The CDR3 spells CASKPPQGNTEAFF. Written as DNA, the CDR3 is TGTGCCAGCAAGCCCCCACAGGGGAACACTGAAGCTTTCTTT.

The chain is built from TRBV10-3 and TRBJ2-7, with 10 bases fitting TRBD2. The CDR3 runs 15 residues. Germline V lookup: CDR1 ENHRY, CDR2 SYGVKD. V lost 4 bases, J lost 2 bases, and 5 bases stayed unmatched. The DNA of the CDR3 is TGTGCCATCAGTGGTGAAGCGGGAGGGCCCTACGAGCAGTACTTC. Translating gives CAISGEAGGPYEQYF.

The CDR3 here is CASSDSRGGHNEQFF. CDR3 nucleotide sequence: TGTGCCAGCAGTGACTCGCGGGGGGGCCACAATGAGCAGTTCTTC. V is TRBV6-4 and J is TRBJ2-1; 9 nucleotides line up with TRBD2. With 0 bases clipped from V and 5 bases from J, the junction kept 2 bases outside the gene matches. Germline CDR1 reads MRHNA; CDR2 reads SNTAGT. This CDR3 has 15 residues.

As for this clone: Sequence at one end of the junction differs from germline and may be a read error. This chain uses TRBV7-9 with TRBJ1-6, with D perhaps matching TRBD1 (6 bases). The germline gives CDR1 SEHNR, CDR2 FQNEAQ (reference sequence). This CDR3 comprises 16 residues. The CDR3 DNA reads TGTTCCAGCAGCTTAGTAGGGGGACCAAATAATTCACCCCTCCACTTT. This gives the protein CSSSLVGGPNNSPLHF.

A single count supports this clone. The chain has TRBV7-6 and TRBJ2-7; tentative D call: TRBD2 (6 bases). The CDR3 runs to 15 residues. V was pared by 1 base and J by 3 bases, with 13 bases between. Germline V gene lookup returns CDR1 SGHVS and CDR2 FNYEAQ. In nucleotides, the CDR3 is TGTGCCAGCAGCTTAGAAGTTGGAGGGCTCTACGAGCAGTACTTC. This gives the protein CASSLEVGGLYEQYF.

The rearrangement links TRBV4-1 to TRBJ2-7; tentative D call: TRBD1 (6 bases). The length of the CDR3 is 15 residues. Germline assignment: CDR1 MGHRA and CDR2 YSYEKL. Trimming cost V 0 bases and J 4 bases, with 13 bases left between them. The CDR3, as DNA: TGCGCCAGCAGCCAAGAAACAGGGAAAGGGTACGAGCAGTACTTC. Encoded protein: CASSQETGKGYEQYF.

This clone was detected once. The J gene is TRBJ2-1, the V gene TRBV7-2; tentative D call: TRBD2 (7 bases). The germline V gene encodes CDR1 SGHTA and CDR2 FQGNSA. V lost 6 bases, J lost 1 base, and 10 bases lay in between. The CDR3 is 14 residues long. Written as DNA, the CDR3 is TGTGCCAGCAGAGGGGGGGGGTCCTACAATGAGCAGTTCTTC. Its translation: CASRGGGSYNEQFF.

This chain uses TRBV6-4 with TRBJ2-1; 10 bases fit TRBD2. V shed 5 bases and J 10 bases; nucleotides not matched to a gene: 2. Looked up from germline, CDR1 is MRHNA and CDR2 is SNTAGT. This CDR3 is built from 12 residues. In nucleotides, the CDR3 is TGTGCCAGCAGTTCTAGCGGGAGAGAGCAGTTCTTC. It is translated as CASSSSGREQFF.

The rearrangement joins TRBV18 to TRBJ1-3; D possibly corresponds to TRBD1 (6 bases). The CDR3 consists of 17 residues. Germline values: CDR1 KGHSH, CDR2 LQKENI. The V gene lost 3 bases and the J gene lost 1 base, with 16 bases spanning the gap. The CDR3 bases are TGTGCCAGCTCACCTTTGGACAGCCGAATATCTGGAAACACCATATATTTT. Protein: CASSPLDSRISGNTIYF.

The CDR3 protein is CASSQAREPSGTYEQYF. The CDR3, as DNA: TGCGCCAGCAGCCAAGCTAGGGAACCCTCCGGGACCTACGAGCAGTACTTC. The gene calls are TRBV4-3 and TRBJ2-7, with D perhaps TRBD2 (5 bases). Germline V gene lookup returns CDR1 LGHNA and CDR2 YSLEER. This CDR3 has 17 amino acids. Trimming pared 1 base from V and 2 bases from J, leaving 18 bases between.

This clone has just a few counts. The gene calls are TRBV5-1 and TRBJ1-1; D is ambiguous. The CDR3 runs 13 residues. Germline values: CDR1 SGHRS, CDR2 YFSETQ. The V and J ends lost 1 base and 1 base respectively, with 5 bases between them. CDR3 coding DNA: TGCGCCAGCAGCTTGATATCGAACACTGAAGCTTTCTTT. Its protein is CASSLISNTEAFF.

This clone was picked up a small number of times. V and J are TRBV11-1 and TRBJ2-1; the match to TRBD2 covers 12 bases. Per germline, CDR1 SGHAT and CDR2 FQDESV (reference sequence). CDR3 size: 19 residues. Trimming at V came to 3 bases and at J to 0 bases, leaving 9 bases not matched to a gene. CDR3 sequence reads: CASSFSLAGGRSSYNEQFF. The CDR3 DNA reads TGTGCCAGCAGCTTTTCACTAGCGGGGGGCCGGAGCTCCTACAATGAGCAGTTCTTC.

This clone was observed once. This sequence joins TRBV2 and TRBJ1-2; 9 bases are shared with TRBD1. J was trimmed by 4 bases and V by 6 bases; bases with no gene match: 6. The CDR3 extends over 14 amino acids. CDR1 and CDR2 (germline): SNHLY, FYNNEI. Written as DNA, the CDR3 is TGTGCCAGCAGGGGAGACAGGGGGAGCTATGGCTACACCTTC. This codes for CASRGDRGSYGYTF.

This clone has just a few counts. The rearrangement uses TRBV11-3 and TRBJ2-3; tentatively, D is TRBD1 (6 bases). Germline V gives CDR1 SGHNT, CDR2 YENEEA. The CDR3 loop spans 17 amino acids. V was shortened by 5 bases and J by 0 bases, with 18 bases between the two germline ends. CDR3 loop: CASSAGGGGPSTDTQYF. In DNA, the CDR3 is TGTGCCAGCAGCGCCGGCGGTGGGGGCCCTAGCACAGATACGCAGTATTTT. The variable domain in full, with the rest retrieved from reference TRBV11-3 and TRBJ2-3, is EAGVVQSPRYKIIEKKQPVAFWCNPISGHNTLYWYLQNLGQGPELLIRYENEEAVDDSQLPKDRFSAERLKGVDSTLKIQPAELGDSAVYLCASSAGGGGPSTDTQYFGPGTRLTVL.

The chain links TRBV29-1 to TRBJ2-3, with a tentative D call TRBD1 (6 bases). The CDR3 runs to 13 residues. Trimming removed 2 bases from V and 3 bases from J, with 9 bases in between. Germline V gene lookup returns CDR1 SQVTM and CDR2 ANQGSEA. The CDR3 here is CSVEQGRTDTQYF. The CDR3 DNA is TGCAGCGTTGAACAGGGGCGAACAGATACGCAGTATTTT.

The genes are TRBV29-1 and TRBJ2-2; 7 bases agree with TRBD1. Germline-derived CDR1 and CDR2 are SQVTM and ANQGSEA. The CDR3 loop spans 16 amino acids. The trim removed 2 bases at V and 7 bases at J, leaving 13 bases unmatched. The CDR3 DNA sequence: TGCAGCGTTGAAAGAAGACAGGGCTCGACGAGCGGGGAGCTGTTTTTT. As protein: CSVERRQGSTSGELFF.

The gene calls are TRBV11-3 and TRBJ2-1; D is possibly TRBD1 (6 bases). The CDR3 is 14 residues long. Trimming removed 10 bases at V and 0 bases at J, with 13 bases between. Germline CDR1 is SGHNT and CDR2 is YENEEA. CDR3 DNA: TGTGCCACCACCACAGGGAGCTCCTACAATGAGCAGTTCTTC. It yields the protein CATTTGSSYNEQFF.

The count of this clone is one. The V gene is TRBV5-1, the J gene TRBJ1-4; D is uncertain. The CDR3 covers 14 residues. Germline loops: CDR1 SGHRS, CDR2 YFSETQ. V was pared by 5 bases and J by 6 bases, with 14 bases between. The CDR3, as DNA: TGCGCCAGCAGTCGGGGAGACTCGGATGAAAAACTGTTTTTT. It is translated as CASSRGDSDEKLFF.

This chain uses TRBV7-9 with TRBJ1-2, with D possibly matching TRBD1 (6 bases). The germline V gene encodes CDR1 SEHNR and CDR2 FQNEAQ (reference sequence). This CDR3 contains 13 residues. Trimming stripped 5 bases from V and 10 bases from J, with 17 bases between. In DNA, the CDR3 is TGTGCCAGCAGCGGACACAGGGAAGAGGACTACACCTTC. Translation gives CASSGHREEDYTF.

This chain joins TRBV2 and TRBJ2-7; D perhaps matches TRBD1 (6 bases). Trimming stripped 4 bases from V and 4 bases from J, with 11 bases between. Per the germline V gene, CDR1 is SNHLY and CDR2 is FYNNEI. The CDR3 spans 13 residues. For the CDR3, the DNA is TGTGCCAGCAGTGGTCAGGGGTTGTACGAGCAGTACTTC. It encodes CASSGQGLYEQYF.

CDR3 protein: CASSNPSGTPNTGELFF. CDR3 DNA: TGTGCCAGCAGCAACCCATCCGGGACACCGAACACCGGGGAGCTGTTTTTT. The chain employs TRBV21-1 and TRBJ2-2; TRBD1 reflects the table's D call only, with no check against the DNA. TRBV21-1 is flagged as a pseudogene. The CDR3 sequence is 17 residues long.

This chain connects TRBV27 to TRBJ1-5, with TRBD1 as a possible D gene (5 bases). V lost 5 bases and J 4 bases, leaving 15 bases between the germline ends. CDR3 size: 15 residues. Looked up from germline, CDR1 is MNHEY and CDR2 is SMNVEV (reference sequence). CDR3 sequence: CASSPSRGGNQPQHF. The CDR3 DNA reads TGTGCCAGCAGTCCGTCCCGGGGGGGGAATCAGCCCCAGCATTTT.

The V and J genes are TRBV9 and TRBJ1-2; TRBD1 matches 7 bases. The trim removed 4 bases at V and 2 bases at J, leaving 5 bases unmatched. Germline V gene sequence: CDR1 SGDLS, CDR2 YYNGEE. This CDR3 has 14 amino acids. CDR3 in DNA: TGTGCCAGCAGCTCTCAAGGGGGCAACTATGGCTACACCTTC. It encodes CASSSQGGNYGYTF.